The TCR beta chain under discussion was sequenced for a study of T cell responses to AZD1222 COVID-19 vaccine. Study-level results: Sampling captured repertoires only after the peak T cell response.

The table came from immunoSEQ multiplex PCR; TCRdb's copy has only in-frame clones and leaves some out. The table has nearly 110,000 clones, roughly 85% seen once. CDR1 and CDR2 (germline): MDHEN, SYDVKM. The CDR3 extends over 16 amino acids. Deletions cut 5 bases from V and 4 bases from J, with 18 bases between. This clone was observed once. Its target is not known. This rearrangement joins TRBV28 to TRBJ1-3; no clear D gene. This specimen consisted of peripheral blood, obtained 28 days after the second AZD1222 dose. The receptor was isolated from an adult who received the AZD1222 COVID-19 vaccine. CDR3 loop: CASSPWSMRGGNTIYF. The CDR3 coding sequence is TGTGCCAGCAGTCCCTGGTCGATGCGAGGCGGAAACACCATATATTTT.